The 16 T cell receptor beta chains listed next were all sequenced from one sample in a study of CD8 T cell repertoires and HIV-1 epitope variants. Libraries were prepared by immunoSEQ multiplex PCR; TCRdb keeps only in-frame clonotypes and omits some of them. This sample has tens of thousands of clones, with just under 75% found just once. The specimen was uncultured baseline CD8+ T cells from peripheral blood mononuclear cells (PBMCs). The receptors shown here come from a male donor with HIV.

The CDR3 sequence is CASSSITGAETYEQYF. The CDR3 DNA sequence: TGTGCCAGCAGCTCCATCACGGGAGCGGAAACCTACGAGCAGTACTTC. The chain is built from TRBV7-9 and TRBJ2-7, with D possibly matching TRBD2 (6 bases). This CDR3 spans 16 amino acids. The V gene lost 4 bases and the J gene lost 2 bases, with 18 bases spanning the gap. Germline V lookup: CDR1 SEHNR, CDR2 FQNEAQ (reference sequence).

The count of this clone is one. V gene TRBV6-6 combines with J gene TRBJ2-5; D may match TRBD1 or TRBD2 (5 bases each). V was shortened by 5 bases and J by 3 bases, with 16 bases between the two germline ends. Germline V CDR1 and CDR2: MNHNY, SVGAGI (reference sequence). The CDR3 runs 15 residues. CDR3 DNA sequence: TGTGCCAGCAGTCAGAGGGGTGGCCCCGAAGAGACCCAGTACTTC. It translates to CASSQRGGPEETQYF.

The gene calls are TRBV5-4 and TRBJ2-5, with TRBD1 identical over 9 bases. J gave up 3 bases and V 5 bases, and 2 bases lay outside the gene matches. This CDR3 is built from 13 residues. CDR1 and CDR2 from the germline V gene are SGHNT and YYREEE (reference sequence). For the CDR3, the DNA is TGTGCCAGCAGACGGGACAGGGAAGAGACCCAGTACTTC. The encoded protein is CASRRDREETQYF. Using reference TRBV5-4 and TRBJ2-5 for the parts outside the CDR3, the full variable domain is ETGVTQSPTHLIKTRGQQVTLRCSSQSGHNTVSWYQQALGQGPQFIFQYYREEENGRGNFPPRFSGLQFPNYSSELNVNALELDDSALYLCASRRDREETQYFGPGTRLLVL.

In DNA, the CDR3 is TGTGCCAGCAGCTCTTTAGCGGGAGGGCCGGGAGAGCAGTACTTC. Translated, it gives CASSSLAGGPGEQYF. The chain employs TRBV7-9 and TRBJ2-7, with 11 bases lining up with TRBD2. Germline lookup yields CDR1 SEHNR and CDR2 FQNEAQ (reference sequence). CDR3 length: 15 residues. Germline trimming cut 4 bases from V and 7 bases from J; bases unmatched to any gene: 9.

This clone was picked up one time. The V and J genes are TRBV5-6 and TRBJ2-1; no clear D. V shed 0 bases and J shed 9 bases, with 7 bases lying between them. This CDR3 contains 12 residues. Germline loops: CDR1 SGHDT, CDR2 YYEEEE. The CDR3 DNA reads TGTGCCAGCAGCTTGGGGTTTGGTGAGCAGTTCTTC. This gives the protein CASSLGFGEQFF.

The chain joins TRBV6-1 to TRBJ2-5; TRBD1 aligns across 12 bases. The CDR3 contains 13 residues. Trimming took 11 bases from V and 5 from J; bases not matched to a gene: 6. CDR1 and CDR2 from the germline V gene are MNHNS and SASEGT. This chain's CDR3 is CAGGTGGQETQYF. CDR3 bases: TGTGCCGGCGGGACAGGGGGCCAGGAGACCCAGTACTTC.

The chain combines TRBV5-1 with TRBJ1-2; TRBD1 matches at 7 bases. The V gene end was trimmed by 0 bases and the J gene end by 10 bases; junction bases not matched to a gene: 3. Germline CDR1 is SGHRS and CDR2 is YFSETQ. The CDR3 covers 12 residues. In DNA form, the CDR3 reads TGCGCCAGCAGCTTGGTTCAGGGGGACTACACCTTC. Protein product: CASSLVQGDYTF. The variable domain in full, completed from reference TRBV5-1 and TRBJ1-2, reads KAGVTQTPRYLIKTRGQQVTLSCSPISGHRSVSWYQQTPGQGLQFLFEYFSETQRNKGNFPGRFSGRQFSNSRSEMNVSTLELGDSALYLCASSLVQGDYTFGSGTRLTVV.

This chain uses TRBV7-9 with TRBJ2-1, with 12 bases identical to TRBD2. CDR1 is SEHNR and CDR2 is FQNEAQ in the germline V gene (reference sequence). Germline trimming cut 4 bases from V and 8 bases from J; bases unmatched to any gene: 3. The CDR3 runs 14 residues. The CDR3 reads CASSWTSGNDEQFF. In DNA form, the CDR3 reads TGTGCCAGCAGCTGGACTAGCGGGAACGATGAGCAGTTCTTC.

The chain links TRBV19 to TRBJ2-1; no reliable D call. The CDR3 runs 15 residues. The V end lost 3 bases, the J end lost 4 bases, and 13 bases lay between the germline ends. Germline-derived CDR1 and CDR2 are LNHDA and SQIVND (reference sequence). The CDR3 sequence: CASSISQNTYNEQFF. The CDR3, as DNA: TGTGCCAGTAGTATCTCACAGAATACTTACAATGAGCAGTTCTTC.

This clone was detected only a few times. This rearrangement joins TRBV6-5 to TRBJ1-2; 8 bases match TRBD1. There are 11 residues in the CDR3. Germline assignment: CDR1 MNHEY and CDR2 SVGAGI. Trimming took 6 bases from V and 14 from J; bases not matched to a gene: 8. CDR3 loop: CASSKQGGETF. The CDR3 nucleotides read TGTGCCAGCAGCAAACAGGGGGGGGAAACCTTC.

This clone was recorded only once. The genes are TRBV5-1 and TRBJ2-3; D remains unclear. The CDR3 is 18 residues long. The germline gives CDR1 SGHRS, CDR2 YFSETQ. V lost 6 bases and J lost 2, with 25 bases in between. As DNA, the CDR3 is TGCGCCAGCACTAATACTCCCCGGGTCACTACAAACACAGATACGCAGTATTTT. Translation: CASTNTPRVTTNTDTQYF.

The chain uses TRBV7-2 and TRBJ2-1; maybe TRBD2 (6 bases). CDR3 length: 17 amino acids. Looked up from germline, CDR1 is SGHTA and CDR2 is FQGNSA. V gave up 2 bases and J gave up 0 bases, with 14 bases separating them. The CDR3 spells CASSLRWREASYNEQFF. CDR3 sequence (DNA): TGTGCCAGCAGCTTAAGATGGAGGGAGGCCTCCTACAATGAGCAGTTCTTC. Combining the CDR3 with reference TRBV7-2 and TRBJ2-1 gives the whole variable domain GAGVSQSPSNKVTEKGKDVELRCDPISGHTALYWYRQSLGQGLEFLIYFQGNSAPDKSGLPSDRFSAERTGGSVSTLTIQRTQQEDSAVYLCASSLRWREASYNEQFFGPGTRLTVL.

The chain has TRBV23-1 and TRBJ2-3; no reliable D call. TRBV23-1 is an ORF, with its function uncertain. The V and J ends lost 3 bases and 2 bases respectively, with 9 bases between them. CDR3 length: 14 amino acids. In DNA, the CDR3 is TGCGCCAGCAGTCATTCAGGATACACAGATACGCAGTATTTT. It specifies CASSHSGYTDTQYF.

This chain joins TRBV15 and TRBJ2-5; unclear D gene. The CDR3 is 13 amino acids. Germline V CDR1 and CDR2: LNHNV, YYDKDF (reference sequence). V gave up 3 bases and J gave up 5 bases, with 10 bases separating them. Here the CDR3 DNA reads TGTGCCACCAGCAGCGAAGCGCGGGAGACCCAGTACTTC. Its translation: CATSSEARETQYF.

This clone was seen a single time. This chain links TRBV19 with TRBJ2-7, with 8 bases aligning to TRBD1. V gave up 5 bases and J gave up 5 bases; unmatched junction bases: 5. CDR1 is LNHDA and CDR2 is SQIVND in the germline V gene (reference sequence). The CDR3 runs to 13 residues. Written as DNA, the CDR3 is TGTGCCAGTAGTGGACAGGGCACCGACGAGCAGTACTTC. It yields the protein CASSGQGTDEQYF.

This clone appeared once. This chain joins TRBV5-1 and TRBJ2-3; D is undetermined. The CDR3 runs to 14 residues. Germline V gives CDR1 SGHRS, CDR2 YFSETQ. V was trimmed by 4 bases and J by 0 bases, leaving 9 bases between them. The CDR3 reads CASSPSASTDTQYF. The CDR3 DNA reads TGCGCCAGCAGCCCCTCAGCTAGCACAGATACGCAGTATTTT.